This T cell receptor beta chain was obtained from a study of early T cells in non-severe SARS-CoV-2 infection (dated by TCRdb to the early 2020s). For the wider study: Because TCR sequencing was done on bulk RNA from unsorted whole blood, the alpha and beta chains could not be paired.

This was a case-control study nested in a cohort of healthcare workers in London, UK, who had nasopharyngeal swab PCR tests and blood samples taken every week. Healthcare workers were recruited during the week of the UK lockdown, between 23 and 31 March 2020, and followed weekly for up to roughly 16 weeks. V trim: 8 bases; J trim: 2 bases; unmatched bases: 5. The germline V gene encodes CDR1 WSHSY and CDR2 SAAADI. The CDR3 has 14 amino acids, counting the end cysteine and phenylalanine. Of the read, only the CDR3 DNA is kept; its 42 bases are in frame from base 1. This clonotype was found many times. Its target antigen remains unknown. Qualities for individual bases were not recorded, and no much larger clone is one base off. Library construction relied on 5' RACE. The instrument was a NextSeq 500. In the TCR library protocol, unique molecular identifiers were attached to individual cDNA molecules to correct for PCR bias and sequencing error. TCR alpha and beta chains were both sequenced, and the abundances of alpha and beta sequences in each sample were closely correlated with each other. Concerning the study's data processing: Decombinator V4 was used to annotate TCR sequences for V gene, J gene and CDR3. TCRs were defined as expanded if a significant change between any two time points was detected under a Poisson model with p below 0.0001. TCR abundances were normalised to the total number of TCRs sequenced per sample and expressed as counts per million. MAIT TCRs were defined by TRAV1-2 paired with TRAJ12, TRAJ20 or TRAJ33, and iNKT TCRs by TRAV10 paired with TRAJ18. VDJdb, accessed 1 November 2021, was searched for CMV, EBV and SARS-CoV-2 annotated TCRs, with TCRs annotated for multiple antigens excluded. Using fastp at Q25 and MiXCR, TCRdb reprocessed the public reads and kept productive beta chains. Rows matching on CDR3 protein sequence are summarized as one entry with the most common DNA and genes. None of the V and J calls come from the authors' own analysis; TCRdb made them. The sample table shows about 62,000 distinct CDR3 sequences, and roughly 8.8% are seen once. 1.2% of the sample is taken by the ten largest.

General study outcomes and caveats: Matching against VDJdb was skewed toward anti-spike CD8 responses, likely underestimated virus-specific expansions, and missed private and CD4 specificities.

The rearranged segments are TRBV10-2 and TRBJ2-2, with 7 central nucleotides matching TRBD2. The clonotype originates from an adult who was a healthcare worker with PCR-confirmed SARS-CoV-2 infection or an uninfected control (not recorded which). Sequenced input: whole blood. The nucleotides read TGCGCCAGCGCGGGGGATACAAACACCGGGGAGCTGTTTTTT. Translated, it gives CASAGDTNTGELFF.